Listed below are T cell receptor beta chains from one sample, sequenced in a study of T cell responses to AZD1222 COVID-19 vaccine. Some clones are missing from TCRdb's copy, which holds only in-frame ones; the method was immunoSEQ multiplex PCR. Of roughly 190,000 clones listed, around 90% are singletons. Here the sequenced sample was peripheral blood, taken 28 days after the second dose of the MenACWY control vaccine. The receptors shown here come from an adult who received the MenACWY meningococcal vaccine as a control. The CDR3 runs from the conserved cysteine through the conserved F or W. The D gene is left open where the match is weak. Clone size, where shown, is once, few, many, or a class for clones that have expanded.

TGTGCCAGCAGCGTAGGTTCAGCCGTAGGCTACACCTTC	CASSVGSAVGYTF	TRBV9	-	TRBJ1-2	-	13
TGTGCCAGCAGGTGGACAGGGGCCAACTATGGCTACACCTTC	CASRWTGANYGYTF	TRBV5-6	TRBD1	TRBJ1-2	-	14
TGTGCCAGCAGCTTGGACAGGACTATTGTAGGCTACACCTTC	CASSLDRTIVGYTF	TRBV7-2	TRBD1	TRBJ1-2	-	14
TGTGCCAGCAGAAGGGCCCTCCGTTTGGAGACCCAGTACTTC	CASRRALRLETQYF	TRBV28	-	TRBJ2-5	-	14
TGCAGCGCCCGCACTAGCGGGAATTCCTACGAGCAGTACTTC	CSARTSGNSYEQYF	TRBV29-1	TRBD2	TRBJ2-7	-	14
TGTGCCAGCAGTTACCGACCTAACGGACGAGAAGGCTACACCTTC	CASSYRPNGREGYTF	TRBV6-2/TRBV6-3	-	TRBJ1-2	-	15
TGCGCCAGCAGCGCAGGGGGATGGAACACTGAAGCTTTCTTT	CASSAGGWNTEAFF	TRBV5-1	TRBD1	TRBJ1-1	-	14
TGTGCCAGCAGTTTAACCCAGGGTGGCTACACCTTC	CASSLTQGGYTF	TRBV28	-	TRBJ1-2	-	12
TGTGCCGCGCCGGGAGCGGGGACAGGGTTATGTTCACCCCTCCACTTT	CAAPGAGTGLCSPLHF	TRBV21-1	-	TRBJ1-6	-	16
TGTGCCAGCAGCTTTAGCTCCTATAATTCACCCCTCCACTTT	CASSFSSYNSPLHF	TRBV5-6	-	TRBJ1-6	-	14
TGTGCCAGCAGTGAAGTCGGAGGGTACGGGGAGCTGTTTTTT	CASSEVGGYGELFF	TRBV2	-	TRBJ2-2	-	14
TGTGCCAGCAGCTTAAACAGGGATAATGAGCAGTTCTTC	CASSLNRDNEQFF	TRBV7-2	-	TRBJ2-1	-	13
TGCGCCAGCAGCTTCGAGGACAGGACTAATTCACCCCTCCACTTT	CASSFEDRTNSPLHF	TRBV5-1	TRBD1	TRBJ1-6	once	15
TGTGCCAGCAGCCAAGAGTGGGAGCCAGGGGCAGTCTACAATGAGCAGTTCTTC	CASSQEWEPGAVYNEQFF	TRBV4-2	-	TRBJ2-1	-	18
TGTGCCAGCACCCCGACAGGGGCTAGCAATCAGCCCCAGCATTTT	CASTPTGASNQPQHF	TRBV9	TRBD1	TRBJ1-5	-	15
TGTGCCACCAGTACAATAACCGGGACAGGGAAAGGGGAGACCCAGTACTTC	CATSTITGTGKGETQYF	TRBV24-1	TRBD1	TRBJ2-5	-	17
TGTGCCAGCAGTCGTACGAGGCGTTTCTACGAGCAGTACTTC	CASSRTRRFYEQYF	TRBV6-5	-	TRBJ2-7	-	14
TGTGCCAGCAGCCCTGGGGGTGTCTATGGCTACACCTTC	CASSPGGVYGYTF	TRBV7-2	-	TRBJ1-2	-	13
TGTGCCAGTAGTATAGGGGGGGTATCGGCCAACGTCCTGACTTTC	CASSIGGVSANVLTF	TRBV19	-	TRBJ2-6	-	15
TGTGCCAGCAGTGGAGGGATCTACGAGCAGTACTTC	CASSGGIYEQYF	TRBV12-3/TRBV12-4	-	TRBJ2-7	-	12
TGTGCCAGCAGCAAAGTGGAAGCGGGAGGGCGACACAATGAGCAGTTCTTC	CASSKVEAGGRHNEQFF	TRBV21-1	-	TRBJ2-1	-	17
TGTGCCAGCAGCTTGAATAATTCACCCCTCCACTTT	CASSLNNSPLHF	TRBV11-2	-	TRBJ1-6	-	12
TGTGCCAGCAGCGTAGCGGGAGCCGATACCGAGCAGTACTTC	CASSVAGADTEQYF	TRBV9	-	TRBJ2-7	-	14
TGTGCCAGTAGTATCCGACCCGGGACAGGGGAGGGGGAGACCCAGTACTTC	CASSIRPGTGEGETQYF	TRBV19	TRBD1	TRBJ2-5	-	17
TGTGCCAGCAGTTTAGACGCAGGGGGGATGTACGAGCAGTACTTC	CASSLDAGGMYEQYF	TRBV27	-	TRBJ2-7	-	15
TGTGCCAGCAGCCCAAGCGGATGGGCAGCTAACTATGGCTACACCTTC	CASSPSGWAANYGYTF	TRBV9	-	TRBJ1-2	-	16
TGTGCCAGCAGCGGGGCCCGCTCTGGAAACACCATATATTTT	CASSGARSGNTIYF	TRBV11-2	-	TRBJ1-3	-	14
TGTGCCAGCAGTTCGGGCCTGGGGTCTGAGCAGTACTTC	CASSSGLGSEQYF	TRBV5-6	-	TRBJ2-7	-	13
TGTGCCAGCAGTGGGGTGGGTGCAGGTACTGAAGCTTTCTTT	CASSGVGAGTEAFF	TRBV9	-	TRBJ1-1	-	14
TGTGCCAGCAGCTTCGTGGGACAGGGACCAAACACCATATATTTT	CASSFVGQGPNTIYF	TRBV7-2	TRBD1	TRBJ1-3	-	15
TGTGCCAGCAGCTTGATAGGACAGAGGACTGAAGCTTTCTTT	CASSLIGQRTEAFF	TRBV5-5	-	TRBJ1-1	-	14
TGTGCCAGCACCCCCCCCGGCGCGTGGCCCCAGCATTTT	CASTPPGAWPQHF	TRBV28	-	TRBJ1-5	once	13
TGTGCCAGTCACACGGATTTAAGCAATCAGCCCCAGCATTTT	CASHTDLSNQPQHF	TRBV19	-	TRBJ1-5	-	14
TGTGCCACCAGCAGAGGGAAGGGGACCTCTGGAAACACCATATATTTT	CATSRGKGTSGNTIYF	TRBV15	-	TRBJ1-3	-	16
TGTGCCTGGGTTGGGACGGACTATGGCTACACCTTC	CAWVGTDYGYTF	TRBV30	-	TRBJ1-2	-	12
TGTGCCAGCAGCTTAGCGGCGGGAGCTTACGAGCAGTACTTC	CASSLAAGAYEQYF	TRBV11-3	TRBD2	TRBJ2-7	-	14
TGCAGCGTTTCAGGGGGACAGGGGGCGCTTGAGGACATTCAGTACTTC	CSVSGGQGALEDIQYF	TRBV29-1	TRBD1	TRBJ2-4	-	16
TGTGCCTGGAGTCCCCGGGACGGCTACTATGGCTACACCTTC	CAWSPRDGYYGYTF	TRBV30	-	TRBJ1-2	-	14
TGTGCCAGCAGCTTAAGAGAGTCCTACAATGAGCAGTTCTTC	CASSLRESYNEQFF	TRBV11-3	-	TRBJ2-1	-	14
TGTGCCAGCAGTCCCGCGTGGGAGCAGTACTTC	CASSPAWEQYF	TRBV28	-	TRBJ2-7	-	11
TGTGCCAGCAGCGGACAGGGTATTGGCTATGGCTACACCTTC	CASSGQGIGYGYTF	TRBV6-5	TRBD1	TRBJ1-2	-	14
TGCAGCGTTGACGGTGGGACTAGCGGTACGCGAGGGTTCTTC	CSVDGGTSGTRGFF	TRBV29-1	TRBD2	TRBJ2-1	-	14
TGTGCCAGCAGTTTATTTATGGGGGGACAGGGGGATGAGCAGTTCTTC	CASSLFMGGQGDEQFF	TRBV28	TRBD1	TRBJ2-1	-	16
TGTGCCAGCAACGGGGCAGACCCCTCGAACACTGAAGCTTTCTTT	CASNGADPSNTEAFF	TRBV2	-	TRBJ1-1	-	15
TGTGCCAGCAGCGTAGTCGGACAGGGAAGCTACAATGAGCAGTTCTTC	CASSVVGQGSYNEQFF	TRBV9	TRBD1	TRBJ2-1	-	16
TGTGCCAGTAGAGGGGGGGGACTGCGCCCGGAGACCCAGTACTTC	CASRGGGLRPETQYF	TRBV19	-	TRBJ2-5	once	15
TGCGCCAGCAGCCAAGACCGGGGGGAGGCTTATGATGGCTACACCTTC	CASSQDRGEAYDGYTF	TRBV4-3	-	TRBJ1-2	once	16
TGTGCCAGCAGCGGTCCGGGACCCTCGGAAGCTTTCTTT	CASSGPGPSEAFF	TRBV9	-	TRBJ1-1	-	13
TGTGCCAGCAGCTGGCTGACAGGGGAGGGGGAGACCCAGTACTTC	CASSWLTGEGETQYF	TRBV11-2	-	TRBJ2-5	-	15
TGTGCCAGCAGCTTAGGTAGCGGGAGCCGAGCAGATACGCAGTATTTT	CASSLGSGSRADTQYF	TRBV7-6	TRBD2	TRBJ2-3	-	16
TGCAGCGTTTGGCGCCGGGACAGGGTGGCTGGCTACACCTTC	CSVWRRDRVAGYTF	TRBV29-1	TRBD1	TRBJ1-2	-	14
TGCAGCGTTGAACCTTACTCGGGGGATCTGGGCGGGCGGATCTATGGCTACACCTTC	CSVEPYSGDLGGRIYGYTF	TRBV29-1	-	TRBJ1-2	-	19
TGTGCCAGCAGTCCCCTTGGACAGGGGGATGCGGATACGCAGTATTTT	CASSPLGQGDADTQYF	TRBV28	TRBD1	TRBJ2-3	-	16
TGTGCCAGCACCGAAAAGGAACAGCACTCCTACGAGCAGTACTTC	CASTEKEQHSYEQYF	TRBV21-1	-	TRBJ2-7	few	15
TGTGCCAGCAGCTTGGGGGCAGGGGCCAATCAGCCCCAGCATTTT	CASSLGAGANQPQHF	TRBV5-6	-	TRBJ1-5	once	15
TGTGCCAGCAGCGTAGACAAGAACACTGAAGCTTTCTTT	CASSVDKNTEAFF	TRBV9	-	TRBJ1-1	-	13
TGTGCCAGCTCACCGGGCGGGGGAGCTTTCTTT	CASSPGGGAFF	TRBV18	-	TRBJ1-1	-	11
TGTGCCCTTTCCCCAGCCCTAACCGGGGAGCTGTTTTTT	CALSPALTGELFF	TRBV12-3/TRBV12-4	-	TRBJ2-2	-	13
TGTGCCAGCAGCTTTAACGGCTATGGCTACACCTTC	CASSFNGYGYTF	TRBV5-5	-	TRBJ1-2	-	12